This T cell receptor (beta chain) originates from a study of cytomegalovirus exposure and HLA in healthy donors (dated by TCRdb to about 2017). In terms of the full investigation: An earlier analysis of several hundred of the donors reported approximately 270 Gb of sequence data and around 120 million unique TCR beta sequences from 150 million to 200 million T cells. All discovery cohort repertoires had been generated using a single sequencing platform. Because of strong linkage in the cohort, a few DR-DQ haplotypes were treated as single units for association and clustering. Among about 370 genotyped donors of the cohort, an average of around 220,000 unique TCR beta nucleotide sequences was sequenced per donor, of which approximately 18% were non-productive. In addition to the first cohort of approximately 650 subjects, a separate validation cohort of approximately 120 different subjects was used. The study profiled the T cell repertoires of 500 to 800 subjects by immunosequencing and related them to cytomegalovirus serostatus. To study patterns of TCR occurrence, a later analysis re-analyzed previously published TCR beta repertoires from 700 or so donors and added high-resolution HLA genotyping. High-throughput TCR immunosequencing, statistical association of individual TCRs with disease status, and machine learning were combined to predict cytomegalovirus infection status. The study was designed to test whether signatures of past pathogen exposure could be identified by cataloging public T cell receptors. Donor age, sex, ethnicity and CMV serostatus were collected together with the repertoire data. HLA typing included class I and class II loci at four-digit resolution. An early release covering more than 500 HLA-typed donors comprised around 300 gigabases of sequencing data and around 80 million unique TCR sequences. Rather than using new phenotypic data, the later analysis identified candidate immune exposures from TCR beta sequences and from how often those sequences occurred across donors. An earlier analysis of some 500 of the donors applied high-throughput TCR beta sequencing to assess whether each TCR beta V gene segment acted as functional or pseudogenic. In a later genetic analysis, genome-wide SNP genotypes for about three fifths of the roughly 670 donors were used, and that subset was treated as a discovery cohort. Typing coverage varied by locus: roughly 620-640 donors for A, B, C, DRB1 and DQB1; roughly 520 for DQA1; 600 to 610 for DPA1; around 490 for DPB1. Among the roughly 400 genotyped donors, approximately 81% belonged to the genetic ancestry cluster associated with self-reported Caucasian donors. The full study reports these points: A group of highly shared sequence variants was considered likely to be a technical artifact of the sequencing pipeline. According to a later analysis, most CMV-associated TCR beta chains appeared to be HLA-restricted, and the HLA associations seemed to be driven largely by CMV exposure. For the cohort, immune exposure information was limited to CMV serostatus. The cohort was sequenced for TCR beta chains only, and without alpha or paired-chain data the features that could be detected were limited. Correlated functional status among segregating V segments might reflect linkage disequilibrium, but an unknown experimental factor could not be ruled out. A further reported finding was that TCR beta sequences accurately predicted the HLA-A and HLA-B alleles for most subjects in the first cohort. In a later analysis, TCR association rates were found to vary across HLA loci, with the most associated TCRs seen for DRB1 alleles and the fewest for HLA-C alleles. While some public TCRs were present in many individuals, most TCR sequences turned up only very rarely across donors. In a later analysis, HLA-associated TCR beta chains were found to be more clonally expanded and to have lower generation probabilities than equally common non-associated chains. A later genetic analysis associated a missense DCLRE1C variant with V-gene and J-gene trimming of TCR beta chains, and an independent cohort replicated the association. The 87-base-pair reads could not distinguish some IMGT-functional V segments, including TRBV6-2 and TRBV6-3, so those segments were excluded. When HLA alleles, especially DR and DQ, strongly co-occurred, attributing TCR associations to individual alleles was difficult. Several of the top co-occurrence clusters appeared to be linked to parvovirus B19, influenza, CMV and Epstein-Barr virus, according to a later analysis. Because HLA typing was unavailable for some donors at each locus, only the typed subset was used in association tests. Around 16 rarely observed V segments, including chromosome 9 orphons, were excluded from the earlier analysis of approximately 600 of the donors because counts were too low. An earlier analysis of approximately 570 of the donors showed that most TCR beta V segments appeared in productive rearrangements either about 90% or about 30% of the time, which broadly matched IMGT annotations. Roughly uniform sequencing depth across donors was assumed in presence/absence analyses, although this assumption may not hold. It was suggested by the authors that the approach could potentially be generalized to other disease states and immunological phenotypes. In a later genetic analysis, fewer N-insertions in productive TCRs were reported among donors in an Asian-associated ancestry cluster than the roughly 700-donor mean. The classifier was reported to diagnose cytomegalovirus status with high specificity and sensitivity in both the original and validation cohorts. Specific HLA alleles were associated with 15,000 to 20,000 TCR beta sequences at a false discovery rate of 0.05 in a later analysis. In the study, 164 TCR beta chains were listed as associated with cytomegalovirus. In vitro tests confirmed that a few of the cytomegalovirus-associated TCR beta chains recognize cytomegalovirus antigens.

For CDR1 and CDR2, the germline V gene lists SGHDT and YYEEEE. V is pruned by 0 bases and J by 4 bases, leaving 7 bases of the junction without a gene match. Including the terminal cysteine and phenylalanine, the CDR3 comprises 17 residues. Only the CDR3 DNA is retained, 51 bases long and in frame from the first base. The protocol used for the library was the immunoSEQ multiplex PCR assay. The multiplex PCR relied on a mix of 60 forward primers for TCR Vbeta segments and 13 reverse primers for TCR Jbeta segments. The CDR3 region of rearranged TCR beta genes was amplified from genomic DNA with a multiplex PCR assay. The amplified TCR beta libraries were sequenced on the Illumina HiSeq System as 87-base-pair reads. From the authors' description of their analysis: A later analysis tallied 75 million to 85 million unique TCR beta chains across the 666 repertoires, and some 12 million of those chains were shared by two or more donors. To remove PCR and sequencing errors, raw reads were error-corrected and collapsed into unique sequences using a nearest-neighbor algorithm that merged closely related sequences. To assign V, D and J gene segments, CDR3 sequences were aligned to IMGT reference sequences. Each retained sequence needed at least a six-nucleotide match to both a V gene segment and a J gene segment. Rearrangements were called productive when the CDR3 lacked stop codons and stayed in frame with V and J; all others were non-productive. CDR3 was defined by IMGT convention, running from the second conserved V-encoded cysteine to the conserved J-encoded phenylalanine. The earlier analysis of about 610 of the donors excluded any sequence lacking an unambiguous match to a single V gene segment. In an earlier analysis of several hundred of the donors, V segments were called functional above 56.7% productive rearrangements and were called segregating when the between-donor standard deviation exceeded 5%. A statistical classification framework was developed to diagnose cytomegalovirus status using the catalog of TCR beta chain sequences. In a later analysis, V and J genes were assigned by comparing TCR nucleotide sequences against IMGT/GENE-DB human TR gene sequences. The TCRdist pipeline was used in a later analysis to assign CDR3 sequences and most-parsimonious VDJ recombination scenarios. In a later analysis, every TCR beta chain was defined by the combination of its CDR3 amino acid sequence and its V-gene family, and reads without a unique V-gene family were dropped. As a way to deal with suspected cross-contamination and a sequencing artifact, a later analysis dropped hundreds of nucleotide sequences that were highly shared and had low generation probability. In a later analysis, a clonal expansion index was calculated for each public chain from normalized within-repertoire ranks of inferred template counts. In a later analysis, generation probabilities were computed with a VDJ recombination model fitted to out-of-frame rearrangements, and the resulting probabilities were checked against IGoR. In a later analysis, hypergeometric tests were used to score TCR-TCR, TCR-HLA and TCR-CMV co-occurrence, with a repertoire-size bias correction applied to TCR pairs. In a later analysis, false discovery rates were estimated by permuting HLA or CMV assignments 20 times. In a later analysis, co-occurring TCRs were grouped with DBSCAN, and TCRdist sequence similarity was added when clustering was performed within HLA-allele-positive subsets. Repertoires with fewer than 30,000 or more than 120,000 public chains were left out of co-occurrence clustering, as were four to six repertoires with anomalous nucleotide sharing. In its TCRdb copy, this immuneACCESS table keeps in-frame sequences only and misses some clones. Where compared with another copy, unresolved V genes explain less than half of these, and the others have no known cause. That table supplies the V and J calls and clone size; D and trimming were determined from the DNA. A total of around 130,000 clones appear in this sample, around three quarters of them only once. The ten largest clones capture approximately 1.8% of the sample.

The cohort comprised fewer than 750 healthy bone marrow donors. At the time of sampling, every cohort member was nominally healthy, though immune exposures that went unrecorded were likely present. The donor tested CMV seronegative, placing the donor among the 350 or so seronegative members of the cohort. Each donor provided a peripheral blood sample, and peripheral blood mononuclear cells were used for TCR beta sequencing. Genomic DNA was extracted from the blood cell samples with the Qiagen DNeasy Blood Extraction Kit. Remarks on this clone: Its cognate antigen has yet to be identified. No base quality information exists; no much larger clone differs at one position.

Sequencing was performed on PBMCs. The chain couples TRBV5-6 to TRBJ1-3, and 10 junctional nucleotides match TRBD1. This clonotype was obtained from a woman between 45 and 60 years old in good health and CMV-seronegative. The CDR3 protein: CASSLGPDRGRGNTIYF. The nucleotides are TGTGCCAGCAGCTTGGGACCTGACAGGGGGCGAGGAAACACCATATATTTT.